This TCR beta chain was recovered during a study of blood T cell repertoires in COVID-19. Under the authors' procedure: Nucleated cell number was recorded as an estimate derived from reference gene primer amplification. The table came from immunoSEQ multiplex PCR; TCRdb's copy has only in-frame clones and leaves some out. V and J calls and clone size follow that table, whereas D and trimming were derived from the DNA. The data show 200,000 to 250,000 clones, 70% to 90% seen once. V lost 1 base and J 3 bases, leaving 6 bases between the germline ends. Germline V CDR1 and CDR2: SEHNR, FQNEAQ (reference sequence). The CDR3 totals 13 residues.

The chain combines TRBV7-9 with TRBJ2-5, with a possible D match to TRBD1 (5 bases). Sequencing was done on a sample of PBMCs or T cells enriched from blood (not recorded which). This clonotype originated in a man aged 25 to 40 who had recovered from COVID-19. Here the CDR3 DNA reads TGTGCCAGCAGCTTAGGACAGAAAGAGACCCAGTACTTC. Encoded protein: CASSLGQKETQYF. The whole variable domain, remainder taken from reference TRBV7-9 and TRBJ2-5, is DTGVSQNPRHKITKRGQNVTFRCDPISEHNRLYWYRQTLGQGPEFLTYFQNEAQLEKSRLLSDRFSAERPKGSFSTLEIQRTEQGDSAMYLCASSLGQKETQYFGPGTRLLVL.